Listed below are T cell receptor beta chains from one sample, sequenced in a study of blood T cell repertoires in COVID-19. Measured with immunoSEQ multiplex PCR; TCRdb has only the in-frame clones, and not every one. The sample has 150,000 to 250,000 clones; almost 85% are singletons. Specimen: peripheral blood. These receptors all come from a human donor with acute or convalescent COVID-19. The donor label of this sample is uncertain. CDR3s include the opening cysteine and the closing phenylalanine or tryptophan.

v_call | cdr3_aa
TRBV24-1 | CATSDSGRYSNQPQHF
TRBV7-9 | CASSLLQGAYEQYF
TRBV2 | CASSESVSGNTIYF
TRBV9 | CASSVADNGLETQYF
TRBV7-6 | CASSLAGTGLVTEAFF
TRBV7-2 | CASSPPGFPGETQYF
TRBV18 | CASSPQEIMNTEAFF
TRBV3-1/TRBV3-2 | CASSQTTGGASTF
TRBV3-1/TRBV3-2 | CASSSDRVLGNTIYF
TRBV7-9 | CAIGLDGAGNTIYF
TRBV7-2 | CASSLVKGLDQPQHF
TRBV3-1/TRBV3-2 | CASSLDSGRAGQYF
TRBV28 | CASPPPGASGRGVTDTQYF
TRBV6-5 | CAGRGGENTEAFF
TRBV6-5 | CASSSGTFLDTQYF
TRBV24-1 | CATSDPTAHNQPQHF
TRBV5-1 | CASSESLPGLAGEQYF
TRBV30 | CAWSASRSSNEQFF
TRBV15 | CATSRVVGELFF
TRBV6-2/TRBV6-3 | CASSYSNRINQPQHF
TRBV7-2 | CASSLSIGTSYEQYF
TRBV19 | CASSMVAGGYNEQFF
TRBV11-3 | CASSGGLAGGAGELFF
TRBV11-2 | CASSSRNQGSSNTEAFF
TRBV14 | CASSQPPWTGLYF
TRBV11-3 | CASSLGTSGTYEQYF
TRBV21-1 | CASSKNGGGSQGSGNTEAFF
TRBV28 | CASSLAGGPPQETQYF
TRBV7-3 | CASSLGTRITDTQYF
TRBV10-3 | CAISGGQGGNTGELFF
TRBV30 | CAWKSGADAVF
TRBV19 | CASSRDSIKETQYF
TRBV5-1 | CASSLQGQGGTQYF
TRBV10-2 | CASSESILPTYNEQFF
TRBV6-6 | CASSPTSGRPSGETQYF
TRBV9 | CASSGRETQYF
TRBV2 | CASSGRGTSLEQYF
TRBV18 | CASSSLAGGTDTQYF
TRBV7-9 | CASSADTTRMNTEAFF
TRBV30 | CAWSSPWLAGENEQFF
TRBV27 | CASSLLGVATNEKLFF
TRBV18 | CASSPGQGGYGYTF
TRBV28 | CASSFDPFTGGTRTDTQYF
TRBV9 | CASSVASGETQYF
TRBV30 | CAWSDKVGGNEKLFF
TRBV24-1 | CATSEASGRGVNTGELFF
TRBV7-2 | CASSFRPGEKLFF
TRBV2 | CASRSRGNTEAFF
TRBV19 | CASSMEGAPYYGYTF
TRBV28 | CASSRPPGTEAFF
TRBV27 | CATQIWGGGETQYF
TRBV20-1 | CSASKDSPNSPLHF
TRBV4-1 | CASSVGRGTDTQYF
TRBV10-3 | CAISDWSPGSDTQYF